This entry lists 19 T cell receptor beta chains sequenced from one sample in a study of radiotherapy plus CTLA-4 blockade in lung cancer. Here immunoSEQ multiplex PCR was the method, and the copy in TCRdb shows in-frame clones only, minus some. The table has more than 75,000 clones, about 88% seen once. The source was peripheral blood, collected from a patient treated with radiotherapy plus ipilimumab. Every receptor here comes from a human donor with non-small cell lung cancer who had stable disease on radiotherapy plus ipilimumab.

The chain combines TRBV5-5 with TRBJ1-1; D remains unclear. The CDR3 consists of 12 residues. The germline gives CDR1 SGHKS, CDR2 YYEKEE (reference sequence). With 4 bases removed from V and 4 bases from J, the gap between germline ends came to 8 bases. The chain's CDR3 is CASSPGTTEAFF. DNA for the CDR3: TGTGCCAGCAGCCCCGGAACCACTGAAGCTTTCTTT. The whole variable domain, remainder taken from reference TRBV5-5 and TRBJ1-1, is DAGVTQSPTHLIKTRGQQVTLRCSPISGHKSVSWYQQVLGQGPQFIFQYYEKEERGRGNFPDRFSARQFPNYSSELNVNALLLGDSALYLCASSPGTTEAFFGQGTRLTVV.

The chain recombines TRBV19 with TRBJ2-3; no clear D gene. The V gene lost 5 bases and the J gene lost 7 bases, with 19 bases spanning the gap. The CDR3 runs to 15 residues. Germline-derived CDR1 and CDR2 are LNHDA and SQIVND (reference sequence). CDR3 sequence reads: CASSPRVPKIYTQYF. The CDR3 region has the DNA TGTGCCAGTAGTCCCCGGGTCCCCAAAATCTATACGCAGTATTTT.

The chain links TRBV11-2 to TRBJ1-2; 8 bases line up with TRBD1. The CDR3 is 16 residues long. CDR1 is SGHAT and CDR2 is FQNNGV in the germline V gene. Trimming took 5 bases from V and 5 from J; bases not matched to a gene: 13. The DNA of the CDR3 is TGTGCCAGCAGCCACCGACAGGGGCCCTACCCTTATGGCTACACCTTC. This translates into CASSHRQGPYPYGYTF.

This CDR3 reads CAFSRGLAGGRETQYF. In nucleotides, the CDR3 is TGTGCCTTTTCTCGCGGACTAGCGGGGGGCCGAGAGACCCAGTACTTC. This chain connects TRBV30 to TRBJ2-5; 14 bases are a match to TRBD2. The CDR3 totals 16 residues. Trimming took 7 bases from V and 4 from J; bases not matched to a gene: 11. Germline CDR1 is GTSNPN and CDR2 is SVGIG (reference sequence).

This chain joins TRBV7-8 and TRBJ2-7; no firm D call. V was clipped by 1 base and J by 0 bases, with 7 bases between them. Germline-derived CDR1 and CDR2 are SGHVS and FQNEAQ. This CDR3 is built from 14 residues. CDR3 DNA: TGTGCCAGCAGCTTAGTTCTAAACTCCTACGAGCAGTACTTC. Its protein product is CASSLVLNSYEQYF. The full variable domain, with the rest looked up from reference TRBV7-8 and TRBJ2-7, is GAGVSQSPRYKVAKRGQDVALRCDPISGHVSLFWYQQALGQGPEFLTYFQNEAQLDKSGLPSDRFFAERPEGSVSTLKIQRTQQEDSAVYLCASSLVLNSYEQYFGPGTRLTVT.

This chain joins TRBV2 and TRBJ2-2; a weak D match, TRBD1 (6 bases). The CDR3 covers 14 residues. Germline V gene sequence: CDR1 SNHLY, CDR2 FYNNEI. V was pared by 6 bases and J by 1 base, with 9 bases between. The CDR3 region has the DNA TGTGCCAGCAGCCGGGGACAGAACACCGGGGAGCTGTTTTTT. This gives the protein CASSRGQNTGELFF.

The V call is TRBV5-1, the J call TRBJ2-3; D might be TRBD2 (6 bases). With 0 bases removed from V and 0 bases from J, the gap between germline ends came to 20 bases. This CDR3 has 19 residues. The germline V gene encodes CDR1 SGHRS and CDR2 YFSETQ. CDR3: CASSLGLALRSPSTDTQYF. In DNA, the CDR3 is TGCGCCAGCAGCTTGGGCCTAGCGCTACGTTCACCTAGCACAGATACGCAGTATTTT.

The chain links TRBV9 to TRBJ2-3; a weak D match, TRBD1 (5 bases). Trimming removed 4 bases at V and 1 base at J, with 7 bases between. Germline values: CDR1 SGDLS, CDR2 YYNGEE. The CDR3 length is 13 residues. The CDR3 reads CASSIQGTDTQYF. In DNA form, the CDR3 reads TGTGCCAGCAGCATACAGGGCACAGATACGCAGTATTTT.

The rearrangement joins TRBV5-4 to TRBJ2-3; 7 bases fit TRBD1. After removal of 4 bases from V and 5 bases from J, the junction contained 7 bases not matched to a gene. Per germline, CDR1 SGHNT and CDR2 YYREEE (reference sequence). This CDR3 comprises 14 residues. The CDR3 here is CASSPGQLIDTQYF. DNA of the CDR3: TGTGCCAGCAGCCCGGGACAGCTAATAGATACGCAGTATTTT.

J is TRBJ2-3 and V is TRBV9; D gene ambiguous. CDR3 length equals 12 residues. Per the germline V gene, CDR1 is SGDLS and CDR2 is YYNGEE. V dropped 0 bases and J dropped 3 bases, with 2 bases sitting between them. In nucleotides, the CDR3 is TGTGCCAGCAGCGTAGTAACAGATACGCAGTATTTT. It codes for CASSVVTDTQYF.

V and J are TRBV5-4 and TRBJ2-3; 8 positions agree with TRBD2. The CDR3 is 16 residues long. V lost 6 bases, J lost 5 bases, and 14 bases stayed unmatched. Germline CDR1 SGHNT, CDR2 YYREEE (reference sequence). As DNA, the CDR3 is TGTGCCAGCACCTCGGTGTCGGGGGGGCTGGGAGATACGCAGTATTTT. Residues: CASTSVSGGLGDTQYF.

The chain employs TRBV14 and TRBJ2-7; D not resolved. The CDR3 runs 11 residues. V dropped 4 bases and J dropped 10 bases, with 11 bases sitting between them. Germline CDR1 SGHDN, CDR2 FVKESK. CDR3 sequence (DNA): TGTGCCAGCAGCCTAACCCGATTTCAGTACTTC. Translation gives CASSLTRFQYF.

V is TRBV7-2 and J is TRBJ1-6; D ambiguous. CDR3 length: 15 residues. CDR1 and CDR2 (germline): SGHTA, FQGNSA. Trimming stripped 1 base from V and 5 bases from J, with 9 bases between. CDR3 bases: TGTGCCAGCAGCTTAGTTCGGGAAAATAATTCACCCCTCCACTTT. Residues: CASSLVRENNSPLHF.

The chain employs TRBV5-1 and TRBJ2-3; no definite D call. CDR3 length equals 13 residues. The V gene's germline CDR1 is SGHRS and CDR2 YFSETQ. V was cut by 0 bases and J by 3 bases, with 5 bases left in between. The CDR3: CASSLVGTDTQYF. The CDR3 DNA reads as TGCGCCAGCAGCTTGGTTGGAACAGATACGCAGTATTTT.

In its sample, this clone was seen once. This chain links TRBV5-1 with TRBJ2-1; TRBD2 is a possible D gene (5 bases). Per germline, CDR1 SGHRS and CDR2 YFSETQ. V was trimmed by 4 bases and J by 6 bases, leaving 14 bases between them. This CDR3 is 14 amino acids long. The CDR3 spells CASSHDFGVNEQFF. The DNA for the CDR3 is TGCGCCAGCAGCCATGACTTCGGGGTCAATGAGCAGTTCTTC.

The chain recombines TRBV25-1 with TRBJ2-7; D is possibly TRBD2 (5 bases). Germline CDR1 MGHDK, CDR2 SYGVNS. The V and J ends lost 2 bases and 5 bases respectively, with 16 bases between them. CDR3 size: 15 residues. The CDR3: CASSEIGRVPDEQYF. CDR3 coding DNA: TGTGCCAGCAGTGAAATCGGGCGGGTTCCGGACGAGCAGTACTTC.

This chain uses TRBV7-9 with TRBJ1-1; perhaps TRBD1 as D (5 bases). The CDR3 has 16 residues. V lost 1 base and J 1 base, leaving 13 bases between the germline ends. Germline V gene sequence: CDR1 SEHNR, CDR2 FQNEAQ (reference sequence). CDR3 sequence reads: CASSLGGGDANTEAFF. The DNA of the CDR3 is TGTGCCAGCAGCTTAGGAGGTGGGGACGCGAACACTGAAGCTTTCTTT. The full variable domain, its missing parts supplied by reference TRBV7-9 and TRBJ1-1, is DTGVSQNPRHKITKRGQNVTFRCDPISEHNRLYWYRQTLGQGPEFLTYFQNEAQLEKSRLLSDRFSAERPKGSFSTLEIQRTEQGDSAMYLCASSLGGGDANTEAFFGQGTRLTVV.

This clone was counted between two and nine times. The rearrangement uses TRBV9 and TRBJ2-7; 7 bases map to TRBD1. Per germline, CDR1 SGDLS and CDR2 YYNGEE. The trim removed 4 bases at V and 5 bases at J, leaving 9 bases unmatched. The CDR3 totals 14 residues. The CDR3 nucleotides read TGTGCCAGCAGCCCCCGGGACAGCCCTCACGAGCAGTACTTC. Its protein is CASSPRDSPHEQYF.

This clone was found a few times. This chain joins TRBV5-5 and TRBJ1-4; no firm D call. V lost 4 bases, J lost 3 bases, and 13 bases lay in between. This CDR3 contains 15 residues. In germline, CDR1 is SGHKS, CDR2 YYEKEE (reference sequence). CDR3 coding DNA: TGTGCCAGCAGCGTGGGTGGATTGGCTAATGAAAAACTGTTTTTT. Amino acids: CASSVGGLANEKLFF. Full variable domain (remainder filled in from reference TRBV5-5 and TRBJ1-4): DAGVTQSPTHLIKTRGQQVTLRCSPISGHKSVSWYQQVLGQGPQFIFQYYEKEERGRGNFPDRFSARQFPNYSSELNVNALLLGDSALYLCASSVGGLANEKLFFGSGTQLSVL.